This T cell receptor (beta chain) was sequenced in a study of neoadjuvant nivolumab and ipilimumab in lung cancer. Study outcomes and limitations: Pretherapy blood TCR richness correlated positively with resected tumor richness. Only a small number of samples underwent TCR sequencing. Only a single major-pathologic-response sample was available for clonality analysis.

Some clones are missing from TCRdb's copy, which holds only in-frame ones; the method was immunoSEQ multiplex PCR. The top ten hold under 3% of the sample, which has some 13,000 clones, about 94% seen once. This clone appeared once. Its antigen remains unknown. Per the germline V gene, CDR1 is MNHNS and CDR2 is SASEGT. This CDR3 spans 15 amino acids. V was shortened by 2 bases and J by 1 base, with 11 bases between the two germline ends. The sequencing here drew on peripheral blood, taken after neoadjuvant nivolumab, alone or with ipilimumab, at or shortly before surgery. This TCR was sampled from an adult with non-small cell lung cancer. This chain uses TRBV6-1 with TRBJ2-5; TRBD2 is a possible D gene (6 bases). The CDR3 loop reads CASSELGGIQETQYF. Here the CDR3 DNA reads TGTGCCAGCAGTGAATTGGGGGGTATCCAAGAGACCCAGTACTTC.